The clone carrying this TCR beta chain showed up just once. The data were taken from a study of cytomegalovirus exposure and HLA in healthy donors. Vbeta (60) and Jbeta (13) primers were used in the PCR. Data came from immunoSEQ multiplex PCR; TCRdb stores just in-frame clones and leaves some out. The profile shows roughly 200,000 clones, more than 75% of them singletons. Specimen: PBMCs. This TCR came from a woman aged 40-49 years in good health and CMV-seronegative.

The CDR3 coding sequence is TGTGCCAGCAGTTACCCCCAGAACACTGAAGCTTTCTTT. Its protein is CASSYPQNTEAFF. The chain combines TRBV6-6 with TRBJ1-1; D unclear. The V gene lost 2 bases and the J gene lost 1 base, with 5 bases spanning the gap. Germline lookup yields CDR1 MNHNY and CDR2 SVGAGI (reference sequence). This CDR3 has 13 amino acids.